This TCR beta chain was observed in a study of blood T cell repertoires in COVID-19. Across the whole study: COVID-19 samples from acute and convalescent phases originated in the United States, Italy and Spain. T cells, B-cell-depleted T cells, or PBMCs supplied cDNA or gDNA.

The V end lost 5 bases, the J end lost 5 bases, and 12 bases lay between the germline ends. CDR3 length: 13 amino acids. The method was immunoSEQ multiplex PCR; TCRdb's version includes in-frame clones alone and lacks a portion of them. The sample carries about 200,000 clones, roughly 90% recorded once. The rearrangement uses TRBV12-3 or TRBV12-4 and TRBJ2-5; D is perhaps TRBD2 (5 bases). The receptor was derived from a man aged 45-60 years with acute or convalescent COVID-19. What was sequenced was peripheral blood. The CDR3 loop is CASSPTSSETQYF. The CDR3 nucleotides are TGTGCCAGCAGTCCTACTAGTTCCGAGACCCAGTACTTC.